Included here is one T cell receptor (beta chain) sequence, with context. Its specificity is unknown. Unsorted whole blood supplied the RNA, and germline DNA was extracted too. TCR beta cDNA was prepared out of roughly 0.45 ug total RNA by means of a constant-region primer. Three rounds of nested multiplex PCR with slightly modified ARM-PCR produced TCR beta libraries. Amplification in the first two PCR rounds was performed using TRBV1-TRBV30 forward primers and a C-beta reverse primer for 10 cycles each. TCRdb passed the multiplex PCR reads through MiXCR, listing each CDR3 protein once. The profile shows 300,000 to 350,000 distinct CDR3 sequences, roughly 61% of them singletons. This sample was taken from a study of tumor-infiltrating lymphocytes in primary liver carcinoma. General study points: Blood trailed tumors significantly in top-250-clone fraction (p = 0.039).

The CDR3 sequence is 15 residues long. V was cut by 5 bases and J by 0 bases, with 10 bases left in between. Germline V CDR1 and CDR2: SGHAT, FQNNGV. J is TRBJ1-4 and V is TRBV11-2, with D unresolved. The TCR originated in a man aged 35-49 years with primary liver carcinoma and hepatitis B virus infection. The sample comprised peripheral blood. The CDR3 region has the DNA TGTGCCAGCAGCCTAAACGGGACAACTAATGAAAAACTGTTTTTT. This encodes CASSLNGTTNEKLFF.